This TCR beta chain came from a study of cytomegalovirus exposure and HLA in healthy donors. The study's findings and limits: With DRB1 most and HLA-C fewest, TCR association rates differed between HLA loci in a later analysis. Within an earlier analysis, most TCR beta V segments proved productive either about 90% or about 30% of the time. Diagnosis of cytomegalovirus status made by the classifier reportedly showed high specificity and sensitivity.

A multiplex PCR was run with 60 Vbeta primers and 13 Jbeta primers. TCRdb's table, derived via immunoSEQ multiplex PCR, lists solely in-frame clones and lacks some. The sample has about 82,000 clones, approximately 80% seen once. This CDR3 is built from 12 residues. Trimming stripped 4 bases from V and 5 bases from J, with 8 bases between. Germline CDR1 LNHDA, CDR2 SQIVND (reference sequence). This clone was picked up a small number of times. The antigen is unknown. This sequence originates from a man in his sixties or seventies in good health and CMV-seropositive. The sequencing input was PBMCs. V and J are TRBV19 and TRBJ1-1; D remains ambiguous. The CDR3 protein is CASSNLSTEAFF. The CDR3 coding sequence is TGTGCCAGTAGTAACTTGTCGACTGAAGCTTTCTTT.